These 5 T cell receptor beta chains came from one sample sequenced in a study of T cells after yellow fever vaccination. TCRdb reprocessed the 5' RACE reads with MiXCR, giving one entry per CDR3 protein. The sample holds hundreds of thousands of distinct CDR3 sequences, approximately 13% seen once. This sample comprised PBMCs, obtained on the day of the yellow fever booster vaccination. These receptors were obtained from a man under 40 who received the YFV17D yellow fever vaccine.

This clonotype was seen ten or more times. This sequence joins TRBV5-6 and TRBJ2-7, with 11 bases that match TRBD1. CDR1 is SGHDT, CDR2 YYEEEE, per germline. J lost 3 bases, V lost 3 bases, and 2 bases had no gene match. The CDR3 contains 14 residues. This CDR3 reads CASSWGQGVYEQYF. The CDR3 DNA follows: TGTGCCAGCAGCTGGGGACAGGGGGTCTACGAGCAGTACTTC.

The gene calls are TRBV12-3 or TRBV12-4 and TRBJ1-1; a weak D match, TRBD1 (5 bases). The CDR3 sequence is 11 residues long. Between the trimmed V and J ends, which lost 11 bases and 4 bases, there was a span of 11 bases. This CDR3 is CAARAATEAFF. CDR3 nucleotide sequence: TGTGCCGCCAGGGCTGCCACTGAAGCTTTCTTT.

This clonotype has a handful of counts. CDR3 nucleotides: TGCAGTGTTCAGGGATCCCGAAACACTGAAGCTTTCTTT. Translation: CSVQGSRNTEAFF. The chain combines TRBV20-1 with TRBJ1-1; D may be TRBD1 (5 bases). Trimming took 7 bases from V and 2 from J, leaving 14 bases between them. Per the germline V gene, CDR1 is DFQATT and CDR2 is SNEGSKA (reference sequence). This CDR3 has 13 residues.

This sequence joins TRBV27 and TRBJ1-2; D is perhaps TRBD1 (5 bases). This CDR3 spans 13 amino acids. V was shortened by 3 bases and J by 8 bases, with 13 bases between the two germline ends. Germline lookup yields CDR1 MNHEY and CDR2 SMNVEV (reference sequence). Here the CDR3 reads CASSFAGQGGYTF. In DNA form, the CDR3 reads TGTGCCAGCAGTTTTGCCGGCCAGGGAGGCTACACCTTC.

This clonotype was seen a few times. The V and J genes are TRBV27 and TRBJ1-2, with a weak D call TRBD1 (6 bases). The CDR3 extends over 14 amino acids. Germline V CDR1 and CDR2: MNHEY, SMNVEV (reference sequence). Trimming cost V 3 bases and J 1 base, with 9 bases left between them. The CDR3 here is CASSLDRYNYGYTF. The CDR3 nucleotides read TGTGCCAGCAGTTTGGACAGATATAACTATGGCTACACCTTC.